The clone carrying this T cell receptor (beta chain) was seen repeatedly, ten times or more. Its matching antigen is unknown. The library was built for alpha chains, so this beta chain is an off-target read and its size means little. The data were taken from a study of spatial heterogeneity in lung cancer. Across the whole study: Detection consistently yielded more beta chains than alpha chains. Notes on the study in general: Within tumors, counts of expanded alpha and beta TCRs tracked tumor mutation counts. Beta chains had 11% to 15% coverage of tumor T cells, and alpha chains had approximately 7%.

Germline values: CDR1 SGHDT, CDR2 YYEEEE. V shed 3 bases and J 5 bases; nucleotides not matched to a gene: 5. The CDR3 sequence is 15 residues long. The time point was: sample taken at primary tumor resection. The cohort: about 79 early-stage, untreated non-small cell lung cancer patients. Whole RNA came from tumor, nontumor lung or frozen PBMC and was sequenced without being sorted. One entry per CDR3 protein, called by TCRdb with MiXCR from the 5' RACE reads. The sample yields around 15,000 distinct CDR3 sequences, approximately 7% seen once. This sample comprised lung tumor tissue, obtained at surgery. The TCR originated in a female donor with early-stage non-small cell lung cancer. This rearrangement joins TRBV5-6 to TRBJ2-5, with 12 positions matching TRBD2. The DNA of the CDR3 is TGTGCCAGCAGCTCTAGCGGGGGGGCCCGGGAGACCCAGTACTTC. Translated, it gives CASSSSGGARETQYF. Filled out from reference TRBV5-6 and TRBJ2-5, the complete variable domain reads DAGVTQSPTHLIKTRGQQVTLRCSPKSGHDTVSWYQQALGQGPQFIFQYYEEEERQRGNFPDRFSGHQFPNYSSELNVNALLLGDSALYLCASSSSGGARETQYFGPGTRLLVL.